The following is a T cell receptor beta chain sequence with its context. Antigen: not known. This entry is derived from a study of cytomegalovirus exposure and HLA in healthy donors. Points from the study as a whole: What TCR beta sequences reportedly achieved was accurate prediction of HLA-A and HLA-B alleles in most subjects. A list of roughly 180 TCR beta chains associated with cytomegalovirus was given.

It was with 60 Vbeta and 13 Jbeta primers that the PCR ran. Profiling relied on immunoSEQ multiplex PCR, and the TCRdb table lists in-frame clones only, not all of them. Of just over 150,000 clones in the sample, more than 75% were seen once. Germline values: CDR1 SGHRS, CDR2 YFSETQ. The CDR3 is 15 residues long. V lost 3 bases to trimming and J lost 5 bases; unmatched junction nucleotides: 9. Sequencing was performed on PBMCs. This TCR came from a man between 18 and 35 years old in good health and CMV-seropositive. The chain employs TRBV5-1 and TRBJ2-5; 8 nucleotides line up with TRBD1. CDR3 region: CASSWPTGGRETQYF. The CDR3, as DNA: TGCGCCAGCAGCTGGCCTACAGGGGGTCGGGAGACCCAGTACTTC.